This is a list of T cell receptor beta chains from one sample in a study of human T cells and chemical hapten exposure. TCRdb re-derived calls from the RACE reads in MiXCR, one entry per CDR3 protein. The sample carries fewer than 80,000 distinct CDR3 sequences, about 11% recorded once. Sequenced material: whole blood, taken in connection with sensitization to the hapten diphenylcyclopropenone (DPC). Receptor source: a woman aged 25 to 39 with alopecia areata. Some clones in this sample may be carry-over from other donors' samples. Both conserved end residues are part of each CDR3. The D gene is left open where the match is weak. Rows may omit the clone size; those that give it use once, few, many or a size class.

d_gene: NA
abundance: NA
len: 13
j_gene: TRBJ1-2
v_gene: TRBV25-1
CDR3aa: CASSAGTLNGYTF
CDR3nt: TGTGCCAGCAGCGCCGGGACGCTGAATGGCTACACCTTC

d_gene: NA
abundance: many
len: 15
j_gene: TRBJ2-1
v_gene: TRBV20-1
CDR3aa: CSARANLGRYNEQFF
CDR3nt: TGCAGTGCTAGGGCCAACTTGGGCCGTTACAATGAGCAGTTCTTC

d_gene: NA
abundance: NA
len: 14
j_gene: TRBJ1-6
v_gene: TRBV28
CDR3aa: CASSLRGGNSPLHF
CDR3nt: TGTGCCAGCAGTTTACGTGGGGGGAATTCACCCCTCCACTTT

d_gene: NA
abundance: many
len: 11
j_gene: TRBJ2-2
v_gene: TRBV14
CDR3aa: CASSQLGELFF
CDR3nt: TGTGCCAGCAGCCAACTCGGGGAGCTGTTTTTT

d_gene: TRBD2
abundance: NA
len: 16
j_gene: TRBJ2-3
v_gene: TRBV6-1
CDR3aa: CASRWTSGGASDTQYF
CDR3nt: TGTGCCAGCAGATGGACTAGCGGGGGGGCATCAGATACGCAGTATTTT

d_gene: NA
abundance: NA
len: 17
j_gene: TRBJ1-6
v_gene: TRBV4-1
CDR3aa: CASSQGPAYGYNSPLHF
CDR3nt: TGCGCCAGCAGCCAAGGCCCCGCGTACGGATATAATTCACCCCTCCACTTT

d_gene: NA
abundance: few
len: 14
j_gene: TRBJ1-5
v_gene: TRBV12-3/TRBV12-4
CDR3aa: CASSLSGLGQPQHF
CDR3nt: TGTGCCAGCAGTTTGTCAGGTTTAGGTCAGCCCCAGCATTTT

d_gene: NA
abundance: few
len: 13
j_gene: TRBJ2-3
v_gene: TRBV4-2
CDR3aa: CASSQDPGDTQYF
CDR3nt: TGTGCCAGCAGCCAAGATCCGGGGGATACGCAGTATTTT

d_gene: NA
abundance: many
len: 14
j_gene: TRBJ1-1
v_gene: TRBV29-1
CDR3aa: CSVDRGAANTEAFF
CDR3nt: TGCAGCGTTGATCGGGGAGCGGCGAACACTGAAGCTTTCTTT

d_gene: NA
abundance: NA
len: 14
j_gene: TRBJ1-4
v_gene: TRBV18
CDR3aa: CASSQAQTNEKLFF
CDR3nt: TGTGCCAGCTCACAGGCCCAAACTAATGAAAAACTGTTTTTT

d_gene: TRBD1
abundance: few
len: 15
j_gene: TRBJ1-6
v_gene: TRBV28
CDR3aa: CASSLPWTGPSPLHF
CDR3nt: TGTGCCAGCAGTTTACCCTGGACAGGCCCCTCACCCCTCCACTTT

d_gene: NA
abundance: many
len: 13
j_gene: TRBJ2-1
v_gene: TRBV20-1
CDR3aa: CSANMQWGDEQFF
CDR3nt: TGCAGTGCCAATATGCAGTGGGGGGATGAGCAGTTCTTC

d_gene: TRBD1
abundance: many
len: 15
j_gene: TRBJ1-1
v_gene: TRBV12-3/TRBV12-4
CDR3aa: CASSLQGAGNTEAFF
CDR3nt: TGTGCCAGCAGTCTACAGGGGGCTGGGAACACTGAAGCTTTCTTT

d_gene: NA
abundance: many
len: 13
j_gene: TRBJ2-5
v_gene: TRBV29-1
CDR3aa: CSVGQTYQETQYF
CDR3nt: TGCAGCGTTGGCCAAACGTACCAAGAGACCCAGTACTTC

d_gene: TRBD2
abundance: NA
len: 16
j_gene: TRBJ2-1
v_gene: TRBV7-2
CDR3aa: CASSSPSGLAGGEQFF
CDR3nt: TGTGCCAGCAGCTCCCCCTCGGGACTAGCGGGAGGGGAGCAGTTCTTC

d_gene: TRBD2
abundance: NA
len: 15
j_gene: TRBJ2-1
v_gene: TRBV5-1
CDR3aa: CASTKGTSGRYEQFF
CDR3nt: TGCGCCAGCACCAAGGGGACTAGCGGGAGATATGAGCAGTTCTTC

d_gene: TRBD2
abundance: few
len: 13
j_gene: TRBJ2-1
v_gene: TRBV7-7
CDR3aa: CASAWLAGAEQFF
CDR3nt: TGTGCCAGCGCCTGGTTAGCGGGAGCTGAGCAGTTCTTC

d_gene: NA
abundance: few
len: 13
j_gene: TRBJ2-1
v_gene: TRBV18
CDR3aa: CASSPNREGEQFF
CDR3nt: TGTGCCAGCTCACCTAACAGGGAAGGTGAGCAGTTCTTC

d_gene: NA
abundance: many
len: 12
j_gene: TRBJ1-2
v_gene: TRBV29-1
CDR3aa: CSVDIRGDGYTF
CDR3nt: TGCAGCGTTGACATAAGGGGGGATGGCTACACCTTC

d_gene: NA
abundance: NA
len: 12
j_gene: TRBJ2-2
v_gene: TRBV10-3
CDR3aa: CATQGVPGELFF
CDR3nt: TGTGCCACCCAAGGGGTCCCCGGGGAGCTGTTTTTT

d_gene: NA
abundance: few
len: 15
j_gene: TRBJ2-1
v_gene: TRBV6-2/TRBV6-3
CDR3aa: CASTALGGTNNEQFF
CDR3nt: TGTGCCAGCACCGCTTTGGGCGGAACTAACAATGAGCAGTTCTTC

d_gene: NA
abundance: many
len: 13
j_gene: TRBJ1-1
v_gene: TRBV7-3
CDR3aa: CASSSAGGGEAFF
CDR3nt: TGTGCCAGCAGCTCCGCGGGAGGGGGTGAAGCTTTCTTT

d_gene: TRBD1
abundance: few
len: 15
j_gene: TRBJ1-1
v_gene: TRBV28
CDR3aa: CACRTGDRMNTEAFF
CDR3nt: TGTGCCTGCCGGACAGGGGACCGAATGAACACTGAAGCTTTCTTT

d_gene: NA
abundance: many
len: 12
j_gene: TRBJ1-6
v_gene: TRBV2
CDR3aa: CASSSGGSPLHF
CDR3nt: TGTGCCAGCAGTTCGGGAGGATCACCCCTCCACTTT

d_gene: TRBD1
abundance: many
len: 15
j_gene: TRBJ2-7
v_gene: TRBV6-2/TRBV6-3
CDR3aa: CASSSHRDRGYEQYF
CDR3nt: TGTGCCAGCAGCTCCCACCGGGACAGGGGCTACGAGCAGTACTTC

d_gene: NA
abundance: few
len: 13
j_gene: TRBJ1-1
v_gene: TRBV9
CDR3aa: CASSVGGFTEAFF
CDR3nt: TGTGCCAGCAGCGTAGGCGGGTTCACTGAAGCTTTCTTT

d_gene: TRBD1
abundance: NA
len: 17
j_gene: TRBJ1-1
v_gene: TRBV9
CDR3aa: CASSVASNRGPNTEAFF
CDR3nt: TGTGCCAGCAGCGTAGCTTCCAACAGGGGGCCTAACACTGAAGCTTTCTTT

d_gene: NA
abundance: many
len: 14
j_gene: TRBJ2-3
v_gene: TRBV10-3
CDR3aa: CAISESGNTDTQYF
CDR3nt: TGTGCCATCAGTGAGAGCGGTAACACAGATACGCAGTATTTT